What follows are 25 T cell receptor beta chains derived from one specimen sequenced in a study of T cells in Graves' hyperthyroidism and ophthalmopathy. Authors of the study amplified TCR beta CDR3 regions from RNA transcripts. An initial round of RT-PCR targeting the TCR CDR3 relied on the HTBI primer set. TCRdb independently ran MiXCR on the multiplex PCR reads; one entry per CDR3 protein. This sample has a few hundred thousand distinct CDR3 sequences, with around 20% found just once. Material for sequencing was blood. The receptors come from a man aged 18 to 30 with Graves' hyperthyroidism.

The V gene is TRBV7-9, the J gene TRBJ2-7; the D call may be TRBD1 or TRBD2 (5 bases each). This CDR3 comprises 14 residues. The germline V gene has CDR1 SEHNR and CDR2 FQNEAQ (reference sequence). V lost 4 bases and J 6 bases, leaving 16 bases between the germline ends. CDR3 amino acids: CASSSTRGRAEQYF. CDR3 sequence (DNA): TGTGCCAGCAGCTCCACGAGGGGTAGGGCCGAGCAGTACTTC.

The CDR3 DNA reads as TGTGCCAGCTCAGGGGACACCGATCAGCCCCAGCATTTT. Amino acids: CASSGDTDQPQHF. The rearrangement uses TRBV18 and TRBJ1-5; the D gene is possibly TRBD1 (6 bases). Germline V CDR1 and CDR2: KGHSH, LQKENI. The CDR3 length is 13 residues. V lost 5 bases, J lost 5 bases, and 10 bases lay in between.

This clonotype was seen only a few times. The rearrangement links TRBV28 to TRBJ1-1; no firm D call. Trimming removed 7 bases from V and 1 base from J, with 10 bases in between. The germline CDR1 and CDR2 sequences are MDHEN and SYDVKM. This CDR3 has 13 residues. This chain's CDR3 is CASTLVENTEAFF. The CDR3 nucleotides are TGTGCCAGCACCCTGGTGGAGAACACTGAAGCTTTCTTT.

Ten or more counts support this clonotype. This chain connects TRBV11-2 to TRBJ2-7; a possible D gene is TRBD2 (5 bases). The CDR3 has 15 residues. CDR1 is SGHAT, CDR2 FQNNGV, per germline. Trimming took off 0 bases at V and 0 bases at J, with 9 bases between the two ends. The CDR3 DNA is TGTGCCAGCAGCTTAGATAAACGGGGCTCCTACGAGCAGTACTTC. Protein product: CASSLDKRGSYEQYF.

This clonotype was found a few times. This sequence joins TRBV2 and TRBJ2-2; TRBD1 agrees at 7 bases. The V and J ends lost 6 bases and 4 bases, in that order; junction bases with no gene match: 8. This CDR3 is built from 15 residues. Germline V gene data show CDR1 as SNHLY and CDR2 as FYNNEI. DNA for the CDR3: TGTGCCAGCAGGGGGACAGTCAGTAGCACCGGGGAGCTGTTTTTT. The encoded protein is CASRGTVSSTGELFF.

The chain joins TRBV4-1 to TRBJ2-7, with D perhaps given as TRBD1 or TRBD2 (5 bases each). The V gene's germline CDR1 is MGHRA and CDR2 YSYEKL. The CDR3 covers 16 residues. V was trimmed by 2 bases and J by 2 bases, leaving 16 bases between them. In DNA, the CDR3 is TGCGCCAGCAGCCAACTCCTCCGGGACCCAACCTACGAGCAGTACTTC. Its translation is CASSQLLRDPTYEQYF.

This clonotype was seen at least ten times. The gene calls are TRBV20-1 and TRBJ1-1, with D possibly TRBD1 on 6 matching bases. The germline V and J ends were trimmed by 5 bases and 1 base, with 11 bases remaining between them. CDR1 is DFQATT, CDR2 SNEGSKA, per germline (reference sequence). CDR3 size: 13 residues. DNA of the CDR3: TGCAGTGCTCCCATACAGGGGAACACTGAAGCTTTCTTT. Translating it yields CSAPIQGNTEAFF.

The chain recombines TRBV5-1 with TRBJ2-7; a weak D match, TRBD1 (5 bases). V lost 1 base, J lost 2 bases, and 13 bases lay in between. The CDR3 is 15 residues long. Germline CDR1 SGHRS, CDR2 YFSETQ. The CDR3 spells CASSLNQGRAYEQYF. The CDR3 DNA reads TGCGCCAGCAGCTTGAATCAAGGCAGGGCCTACGAGCAGTACTTC.

This clonotype was seen repeatedly, ten times or more. This chain joins TRBV24-1 and TRBJ2-5; weak D call: TRBD1 (6 bases). Trimming shortened V by 5 bases and J by 5 bases, and 14 bases separated the two germline ends. CDR1 is KGHDR and CDR2 is SFDVKD in the germline V gene. The CDR3 has 14 residues. The DNA of the CDR3 is TGTGCCACCAGTGCGACAGGAAAGGTGGAGACCCAGTACTTC. The encoded protein is CATSATGKVETQYF.

This clonotype was recorded at least ten times. The V gene is TRBV6-1, the J gene TRBJ1-1; a possible D gene is TRBD1 (6 bases). Germline V gene data show CDR1 as MNHNS and CDR2 as SASEGT. This CDR3 region has 14 residues. The V gene lost 6 bases and the J gene lost 4 bases, with 15 bases spanning the gap. This chain's CDR3 is CASRVPTGRTEAFF. The CDR3 DNA sequence: TGTGCCAGCAGGGTTCCCACAGGGCGCACTGAAGCTTTCTTT.

V is TRBV30 and J is TRBJ2-7; 9 bases agree with TRBD1. CDR1 is GTSNPN, CDR2 SVGIG, per germline (reference sequence). The CDR3 sequence is 16 residues long. V lost 3 bases and J lost 2; bases outside the gene matches: 11. For the CDR3, the DNA is TGTGCCTGGAGGCCTAGCGGACAGGGGTTTGCCTACGAGCAGTACTTC. It codes for CAWRPSGQGFAYEQYF.

The sample holds many counts of this clonotype. This chain joins TRBV19 and TRBJ1-5; a possible D gene is TRBD1 (5 bases). The germline V and J ends were trimmed by 10 bases and 2 bases, with 9 bases remaining between them. Germline-derived CDR1 and CDR2 are LNHDA and SQIVND (reference sequence). The CDR3 runs to 12 residues. The chain's CDR3 is CATLQGNQPQHF. The DNA for the CDR3 is TGTGCCACGCTACAGGGCAATCAGCCCCAGCATTTT.

V is TRBV6-1 and J is TRBJ2-7; D call uncertain. The germline V gene has CDR1 MNHNS and CDR2 SASEGT. This CDR3 has 12 amino acids. Trimming pared 6 bases from V and 4 bases from J, leaving 10 bases between. The DNA for the CDR3 is TGTGCCAGCAGCCCTCGGTTGTACGAGCAGTACTTC. Translated: CASSPRLYEQYF.

The CDR3 DNA reads as TGCGCCAGCAGCCGGGGGTCAGGGGCTGGAAACACCATATATTTT. Residues: CASSRGSGAGNTIYF. This chain uses TRBV4-1 with TRBJ1-3; TRBD1 might be the D (6 bases). Looked up from germline, CDR1 is MGHRA and CDR2 is YSYEKL. This CDR3 has 15 residues. Trimming took off 4 bases at V and 2 bases at J, with 12 bases between the two ends.

This clonotype occurred many times. The chain joins TRBV6-1 to TRBJ2-7; possible D gene TRBD1, 6 bases. Per the germline V gene, CDR1 is MNHNS and CDR2 is SASEGT. The length of the CDR3 is 15 residues. Trimming pared 0 bases from V and 1 base from J, leaving 10 bases between. The CDR3 reads CASSEAPGVSYEQYF. The CDR3 region has the DNA TGTGCCAGCAGTGAAGCGCCAGGGGTGTCCTACGAGCAGTACTTC.

This clonotype appeared many times. In nucleotides, the CDR3 is TGTGCCAGCAGTTTGGGGACAACGAACACCGGGGAGCTGTTTTTT. Amino acids: CASSLGTTNTGELFF. This chain joins TRBV28 and TRBJ2-2; perhaps TRBD1 as D (6 bases). CDR1 is MDHEN and CDR2 is SYDVKM in the germline V gene. V lost 3 bases and J lost 0, with 8 bases in between. The CDR3 runs 15 residues.

This clonotype was detected many times. This chain connects TRBV6-1 to TRBJ2-2; no firm D call. This CDR3 has 14 amino acids. Trimming pared 8 bases from V and 0 bases from J, leaving 10 bases between. The germline V gene has CDR1 MNHNS and CDR2 SASEGT. CDR3 DNA sequence: TGTGCCAGCTACCGGAGATCGAACACCGGGGAGCTGTTTTTT. It specifies CASYRRSNTGELFF.

This clonotype was observed many times. The chain combines TRBV24-1 with TRBJ1-1; D perhaps matches TRBD1 (6 bases). The length of the CDR3 is 14 residues. V shed 7 bases and J shed 4 bases, with 15 bases lying between them. CDR1 KGHDR and CDR2 SFDVKD come from the germline V gene. The CDR3 loop is CATSQGGGGTEAFF. CDR3 nucleotide sequence: TGTGCCACCAGCCAGGGAGGGGGGGGCACTGAAGCTTTCTTT.

This clonotype was seen repeatedly, ten times or more. This rearrangement joins TRBV6-5 to TRBJ1-1, with D perhaps TRBD1 (6 bases). The CDR3 sequence is 15 residues long. The germline gives CDR1 MNHEY, CDR2 SVGAGI. Trimming left V 7 bases short and J 0 bases short, with 15 bases between. The CDR3 DNA reads as TGTGCCAGCACAACAGGGCCTAGCATGAACACTGAAGCTTTCTTT. Protein sequence: CASTTGPSMNTEAFF.

Many counts were recorded for this clonotype. The genes are TRBV19 and TRBJ1-2; 10 positions match TRBD1. CDR1 LNHDA and CDR2 SQIVND come from the germline V gene (reference sequence). Unmatched junction bases numbered 19, after V lost 10 bases and J lost 8 bases. CDR3 size: 16 residues. DNA of the CDR3: TGTGCCACCCTTCGTGGGGGGGACAGGGGCAGGGGCGGCTACACCTTC. Translated: CATLRGGDRGRGGYTF. The whole variable domain, filled in from reference TRBV19 and TRBJ1-2, reads DGGITQSPKYLFRKEGQNVTLSCEQNLNHDAMYWYRQDPGQGLRLIYYSQIVNDFQKGDIAEGYSVSREKKESFPLTVTSAQKNPTAFYLCATLRGGDRGRGGYTFGSGTRLTVV.

As regards this clonotype: This sequence may be a read error, since a much larger clone differs from it by one base. The CDR3 nucleotides are TGTGCCAGCAGCTTAGCTCTGGGATCGCCCTACGAGGAGTACTTC. Encoded protein: CASSLALGSPYEEYF. The V and J genes are TRBV7-2 and TRBJ2-7; the D is unclear. CDR1 is SGHTA, CDR2 FQGNSA, per germline. CDR3 length: 15 residues.

This clonotype has a count of ten or more. The chain employs TRBV6-2 or TRBV6-3 and TRBJ2-7; 8 nucleotides match TRBD1. Germline V gives CDR1 MNHEY, CDR2 SVGEGT. The CDR3 loop spans 15 amino acids. V was clipped by 6 bases and J by 1 base; unmatched bases: 8. CDR3 bases: TGTGCCAGCAGCCCCCCTTGGGACAGGTCCTACGAGCAGTACTTC. It encodes CASSPPWDRSYEQYF.

The chain couples TRBV12-3 or TRBV12-4 to TRBJ1-1; no firm D call. V was shortened by 8 bases and J by 0 bases, with 13 bases between the two germline ends. The CDR3 sequence is 14 residues long. CDR3 DNA sequence: TGTGCCAGCTGTACATACTCAATGAACACTGAAGCTTTCTTT. It codes for CASCTYSMNTEAFF.

This clonotype was seen more than once but under ten times. The chain is built from TRBV18 and TRBJ2-7; TRBD2 might be the D (5 bases). The V end lost 5 bases, the J end lost 6 bases, and 11 bases lay between the germline ends. The CDR3 consists of 12 residues. Germline lookup yields CDR1 KGHSH and CDR2 LQKENI. The DNA of the CDR3 is TGTGCCAGCTCAGCGGGCGGAGCCGAGCAGTACTTC. It codes for CASSAGGAEQYF.

This clonotype occurred a few times. Mismatch with germline at one junction end may stem from a read error. The chain is built from TRBV20-1 and TRBJ1-6, with no clear D. This CDR3 has 13 amino acids. Per the germline V gene, CDR1 is DFQATT and CDR2 is SNEGSKA (reference sequence). The CDR3 bases are TGCAGTGCTAGGGCCCCGCAGAATTCGCCCCTCCACTTT. Translation: CSARAPQNSPLHF.